Sequencing of this TCR beta chain was carried out in a study of tissue T cells after allogeneic stem cell transplantation. Sample time point: mouse harvest day 14 after allogeneic transplant. Tail vein injection delivered 10^7 T-cell-depleted bone marrow cells and 10^6 splenic CD5+ T cells. This mouse GVHD model was MHC-mismatched B6 to BALB/c, profiled day 7 or 14. Per the germline V gene, CDR1 is SGHSA and CDR2 is FRNQAP. The CDR3 covers 13 residues. TCRdb's table, derived via immunoSEQ multiplex PCR, lists solely in-frame clones and lacks some. The repertoire holds 7,000 to 8,000 clones, with 34% as singletons. Study conclusions and caveats: TCR repertoires tracked anatomic similarity, regardless of disease or transplant status. Across patients, clones rarely overlapped, yet motif clusters were shared tissue-specifically. Blood and spleen captured only part of the tissue TCR repertoire.

With regard to this clone: Antigen unknown. A junction boundary mismatches the germline segment, possibly from a read error. Germline and genes: mouse. Read sequence stops 1 residue before the CDR3 end, and the germline J gene provides the missing end.

The sample taken for sequencing was skin. This sequence originates from a female BALB/c mouse given C57BL/6 T cells with graft-versus-host disease after an allogeneic hematopoietic cell transplant. The V gene is TRBV16, the J gene TRBJ2-7, with 8 bases fitting TRBD1. Incomplete CDR3 DNA: TGTGCCAGCAGTTCCGGACAGGGCTATGAACAGTAC. It specifies CASSSGQGYEQY. The entire CDR3 protein reads CASSSGQGYEQYF.